This TCR beta chain was sequenced during a study of blood T cell repertoires in COVID-19 (TCRdb year 2020). Broadly, across the study: Samples covering the acute and convalescent phases of COVID-19 were provided by collaborators in the United States, Italy and Spain. The prospective study material was composed of cDNA or gDNA derived from T cells, B-cell-depleted T cells, or PBMCs. The dataset comprised deeply sampled blood TCRbeta repertoires from subjects exposed to, actively infected with, or recovered from COVID-19. A freely available public database, intended as a resource for researchers studying the immune response to SARS-CoV-2, is where the repertoires were released. Samples were obtained from the ongoing ImmuneRACE study (first 160 participants) and from 1,200 or so subjects provided by 6 global collaborators. A de-identified subject ID, COVID-19 status, age in years and sex were almost always included in the sample metadata. Where available, HLA class I and class II types were taken from metadata supplied by the sample provider and were not determined by assay-based typing.

The immunoSEQ Assay, a bias-controlled multiplex PCR, was used to amplify TCRbeta CDR3 regions from genomic DNA. Per the authors' processing: The number of nucleated cells in each sample was estimated by amplification of reference gene primers within the assay. To quantify the absolute abundance of each unique TCRbeta CDR3 rearrangement, sequence reads were collapsed and filtered. For each sample, productive Simpson clonality was calculated as the square root of Simpson's diversity index across productive rearrangements. Sourced from immuneACCESS, this table was stored by TCRdb with only in-frame sequences that have V and J called. A share of the clones is absent; for the studies checked, an unresolved V gene accounts for under half, and the remainder has no known explanation. V, J and clone size were drawn from that table, and D and trimming were deduced from the DNA. The sample table lists around 150,000 clones, 80% to 90% of them with a count of one. The ten largest clones take up around 3.2% of the sample.

This clone was detected only once. Its antigen has not been determined. Nothing much larger sits one base from this clone, and base qualities are not available. Study-level results and caveats: The quantity of clinical and demographic metadata differed by source and by participant and was supplied without curation.

Participants in the prospective study were aged about 18 to 89 years, lived in under 30 United States geographic areas, and enrolled through a virtual design. In the prospective study, participants were assigned to cohorts based on the clinical history participants reported in a screening survey and a study questionnaire. Each participant in the prospective study had whole blood, serum and a nasopharyngeal or oropharyngeal swab collected by mobile phlebotomists. Prospective study participants could optionally give additional blood draws and questionnaires over an approximately 2-month period. Prospective study blood samples were shipped either frozen or at room temperature before DNA extraction. The CDR3 runs 14 amino acids, cysteine and phenylalanine included. Of the read, only the CDR3 DNA is kept; its 42 bases are in frame from base 1. The germline V gene yields MGHRA for CDR1 and YSYEKL for CDR2. V and J are truncated by 4 bases and 4 bases respectively, leaving an intervening sequence of 11 bases.

This clonotype originated in a woman aged 45 to 65 with acute COVID-19. The chain employs TRBV4-1 and TRBJ1-3, with an unclear D gene assignment. The sample was PBMCs or T cells enriched from blood (not recorded which). The bases read TGCGCCAGCAGCCCTGGGCCTTACGGAAACACCATATATTTT. It is translated as CASSPGPYGNTIYF.